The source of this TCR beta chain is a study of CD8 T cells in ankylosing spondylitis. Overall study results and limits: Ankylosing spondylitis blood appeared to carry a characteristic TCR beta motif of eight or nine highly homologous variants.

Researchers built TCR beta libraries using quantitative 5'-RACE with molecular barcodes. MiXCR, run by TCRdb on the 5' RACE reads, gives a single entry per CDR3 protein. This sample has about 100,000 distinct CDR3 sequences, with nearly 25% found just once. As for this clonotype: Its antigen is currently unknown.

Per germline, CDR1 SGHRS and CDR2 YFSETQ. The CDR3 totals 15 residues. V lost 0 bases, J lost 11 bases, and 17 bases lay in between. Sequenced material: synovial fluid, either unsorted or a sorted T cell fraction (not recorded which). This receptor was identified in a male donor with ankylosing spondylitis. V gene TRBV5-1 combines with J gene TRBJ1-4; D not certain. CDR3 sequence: CASSLAGPNQEKLFF. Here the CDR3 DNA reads TGCGCCAGCAGCTTGGCCGGCCCTAATCAGGAGAAACTGTTTTTT.